What follows describes a single T cell receptor (beta chain). The germline V gene encodes CDR1 MDHEN and CDR2 SYDVKM. This CDR3 has 15 amino acids. V lost 5 bases to trimming and J lost 4 bases, with 17 bases between them. This sample was taken from a study of T-cell memory formation after mild COVID-19. TCRdb itself ran the 5' RACE reads through MiXCR, one entry per CDR3 protein. The table has about 130,000 distinct CDR3 sequences, about a sixth seen once; the top ten hold about 5%. The clonotype was recovered from a man aged 18 to 35 who had mild COVID-19 (a few samples of this study predate the infection). Cell type and time point are not known. The specimen sequenced was PBMCs or a T cell subset sorted from them (not recorded which). The V gene is TRBV28, the J gene TRBJ2-5; perhaps TRBD1 as D (5 bases). CDR3 sequence (DNA): TGTGCCAGCAGTGCTCGACAGTGGGCCAGAGAGACCCAGTACTTC. Translated: CASSARQWARETQYF.